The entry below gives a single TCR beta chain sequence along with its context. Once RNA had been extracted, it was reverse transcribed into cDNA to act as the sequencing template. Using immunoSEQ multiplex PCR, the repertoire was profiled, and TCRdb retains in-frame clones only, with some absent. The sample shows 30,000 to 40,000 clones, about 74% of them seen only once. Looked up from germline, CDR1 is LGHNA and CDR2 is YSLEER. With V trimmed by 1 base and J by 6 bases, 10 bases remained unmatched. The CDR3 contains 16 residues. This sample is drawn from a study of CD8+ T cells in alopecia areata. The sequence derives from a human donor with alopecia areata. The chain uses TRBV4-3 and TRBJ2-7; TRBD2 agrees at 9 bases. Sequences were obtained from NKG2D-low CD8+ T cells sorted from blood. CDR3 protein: CASSQVRGLALPEQYF. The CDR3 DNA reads TGCGCCAGCAGCCAAGTTCGCGGACTAGCGCTCCCCGAGCAGTACTTC.